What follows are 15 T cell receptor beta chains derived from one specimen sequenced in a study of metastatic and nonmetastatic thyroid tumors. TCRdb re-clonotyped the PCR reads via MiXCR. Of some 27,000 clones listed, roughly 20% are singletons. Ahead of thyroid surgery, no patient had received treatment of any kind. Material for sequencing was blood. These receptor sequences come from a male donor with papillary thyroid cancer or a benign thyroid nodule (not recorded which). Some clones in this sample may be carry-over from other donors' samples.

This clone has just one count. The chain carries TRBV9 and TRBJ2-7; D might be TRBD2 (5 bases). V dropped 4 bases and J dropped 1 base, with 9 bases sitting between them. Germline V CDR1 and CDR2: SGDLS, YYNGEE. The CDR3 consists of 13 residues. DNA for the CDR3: TGTGCCAGCAGCCCGACTATTTCCTACGAGCAGTACTTC. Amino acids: CASSPTISYEQYF.

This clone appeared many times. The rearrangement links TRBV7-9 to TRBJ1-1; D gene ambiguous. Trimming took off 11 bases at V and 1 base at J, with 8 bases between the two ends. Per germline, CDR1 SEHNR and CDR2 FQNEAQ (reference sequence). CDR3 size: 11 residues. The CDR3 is CAVASNTEAFF. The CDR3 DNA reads TGTGCCGTGGCTTCGAACACTGAAGCTTTCTTT.

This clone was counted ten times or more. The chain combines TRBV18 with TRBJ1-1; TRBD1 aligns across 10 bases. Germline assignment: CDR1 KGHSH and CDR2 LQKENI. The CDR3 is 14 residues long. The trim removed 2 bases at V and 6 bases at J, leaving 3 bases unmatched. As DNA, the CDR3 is TGTGCCAGCTCACCAGGACAGGGGGTCGCTGAAGCTTTCTTT. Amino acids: CASSPGQGVAEAFF.

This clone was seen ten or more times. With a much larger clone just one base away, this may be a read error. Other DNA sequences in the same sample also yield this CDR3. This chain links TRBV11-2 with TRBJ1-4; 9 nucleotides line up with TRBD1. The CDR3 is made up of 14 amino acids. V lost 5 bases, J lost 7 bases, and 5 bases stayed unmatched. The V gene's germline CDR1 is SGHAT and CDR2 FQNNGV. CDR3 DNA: TGTGCCAGCAGCACAGGGGGCCCGGGTGAAAAACTGTTTTTT. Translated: CASSTGGPGEKLFF.

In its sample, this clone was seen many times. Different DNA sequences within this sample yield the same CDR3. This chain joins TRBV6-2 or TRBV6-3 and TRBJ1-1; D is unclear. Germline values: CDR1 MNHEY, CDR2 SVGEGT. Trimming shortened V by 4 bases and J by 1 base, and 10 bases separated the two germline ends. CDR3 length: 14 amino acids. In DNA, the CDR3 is TGTGCCAGCAGTTTTGCCGGAACGAACACTGAAGCTTTCTTT. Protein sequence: CASSFAGTNTEAFF.

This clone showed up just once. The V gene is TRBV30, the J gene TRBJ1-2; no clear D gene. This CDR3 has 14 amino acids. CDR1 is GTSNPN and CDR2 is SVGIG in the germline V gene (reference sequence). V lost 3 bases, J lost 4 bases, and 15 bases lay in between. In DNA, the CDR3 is TGTGCCTGGAGGGAAAAGAGAGCGCTCTATGGCTACACCTTC. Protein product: CAWREKRALYGYTF.

Here the CDR3 DNA reads TGCAGTGCTAGAACCGGGACAGGGGTCGGTGGAGCTGAAGCTTTCTTT. Translation gives CSARTGTGVGGAEAFF. The chain links TRBV20-1 to TRBJ1-1; 10 positions match TRBD1. V lost 2 bases and J lost 6; bases outside the gene matches: 12. The CDR3 covers 16 residues. Germline CDR1 DFQATT, CDR2 SNEGSKA (reference sequence).

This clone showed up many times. CDR3 nucleotide sequence: TGCAGTGCTCCCGTGACAGGGGGCCGGGATCAGCCCCAGCATTTT. Its protein product is CSAPVTGGRDQPQHF. The chain is built from TRBV20-1 and TRBJ1-5; the match to TRBD1 covers 10 bases. Looked up from germline, CDR1 is DFQATT and CDR2 is SNEGSKA (reference sequence). The V segment lost 5 bases and the J segment 5 bases; nucleotides outside the gene matches: 9. The CDR3 sequence is 15 residues long.

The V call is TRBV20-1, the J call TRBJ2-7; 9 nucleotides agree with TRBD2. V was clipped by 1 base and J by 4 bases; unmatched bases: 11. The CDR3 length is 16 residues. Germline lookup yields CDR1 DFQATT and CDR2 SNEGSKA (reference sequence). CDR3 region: CSARGGYVTSGYEQYF. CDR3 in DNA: TGCAGTGCTAGAGGGGGCTATGTAACTAGCGGGTACGAGCAGTACTTC.

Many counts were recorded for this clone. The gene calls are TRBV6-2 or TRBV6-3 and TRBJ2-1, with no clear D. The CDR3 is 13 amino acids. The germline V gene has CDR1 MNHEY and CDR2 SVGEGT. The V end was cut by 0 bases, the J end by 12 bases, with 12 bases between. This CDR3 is CASSYSGSLGQFF. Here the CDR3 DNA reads TGTGCCAGCAGTTACTCGGGAAGCCTCGGGCAGTTCTTC.

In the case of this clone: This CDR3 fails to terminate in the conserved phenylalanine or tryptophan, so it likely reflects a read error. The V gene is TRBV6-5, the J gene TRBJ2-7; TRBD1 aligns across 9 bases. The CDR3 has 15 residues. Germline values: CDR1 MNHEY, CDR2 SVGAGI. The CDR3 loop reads CASSYTQTGGYDQYY. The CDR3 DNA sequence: TGTGCCAGCAGTTACACCCAGACAGGGGGTTACGACCAGTACTAC.

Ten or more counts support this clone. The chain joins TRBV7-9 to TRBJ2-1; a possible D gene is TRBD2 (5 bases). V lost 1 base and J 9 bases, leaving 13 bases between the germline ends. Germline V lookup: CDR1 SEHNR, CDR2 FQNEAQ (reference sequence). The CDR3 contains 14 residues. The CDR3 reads CASSLDGETVEQFF. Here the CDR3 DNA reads TGTGCCAGCAGCTTAGATGGGGAGACGGTTGAGCAGTTCTTC.

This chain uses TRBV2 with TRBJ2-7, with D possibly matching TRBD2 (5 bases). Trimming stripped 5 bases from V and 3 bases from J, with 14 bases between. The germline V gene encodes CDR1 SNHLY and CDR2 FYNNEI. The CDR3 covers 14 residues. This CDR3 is CASSRTVRGYEQYF. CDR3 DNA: TGTGCCAGCAGTCGGACGGTCCGGGGCTACGAGCAGTACTTC.

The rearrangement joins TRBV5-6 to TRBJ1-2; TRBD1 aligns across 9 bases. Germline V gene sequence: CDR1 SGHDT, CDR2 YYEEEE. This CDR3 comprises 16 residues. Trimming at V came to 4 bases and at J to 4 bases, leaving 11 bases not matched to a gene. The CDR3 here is CASSPPPGQGAYGYTF. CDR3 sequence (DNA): TGTGCCAGCAGCCCCCCCCCGGGACAGGGTGCCTATGGCTACACCTTC.

The CDR3 sequence: CATSANTGANVLTF. In DNA form, the CDR3 reads TGTGCCACCAGTGCAAACACTGGGGCCAACGTCCTGACTTTC. The chain has TRBV24-1 and TRBJ2-6; D unresolved. The germline gives CDR1 KGHDR, CDR2 SFDVKD. V lost 5 bases, J lost 2 bases, and 6 bases lay in between. CDR3 length: 14 residues.